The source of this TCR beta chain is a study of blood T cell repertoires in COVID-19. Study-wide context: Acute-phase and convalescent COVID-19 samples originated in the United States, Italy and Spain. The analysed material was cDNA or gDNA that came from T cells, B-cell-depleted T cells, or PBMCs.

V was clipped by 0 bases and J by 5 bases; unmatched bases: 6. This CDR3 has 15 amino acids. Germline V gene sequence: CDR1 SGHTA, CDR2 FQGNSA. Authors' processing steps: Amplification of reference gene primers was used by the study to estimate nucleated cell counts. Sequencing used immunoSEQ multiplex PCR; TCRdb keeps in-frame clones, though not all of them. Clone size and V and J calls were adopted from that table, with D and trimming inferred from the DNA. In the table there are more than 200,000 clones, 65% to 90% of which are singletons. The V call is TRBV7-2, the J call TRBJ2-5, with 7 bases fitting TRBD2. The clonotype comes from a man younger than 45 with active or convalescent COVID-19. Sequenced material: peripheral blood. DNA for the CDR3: TGTGCCAGCAGCTTAGCGTCGGGGAGGGACGAGACCCAGTACTTC. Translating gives CASSLASGRDETQYF.